Detailed here is one TCR beta chain. Its cognate antigen is unknown. The data were obtained in a study of cytomegalovirus exposure and HLA in healthy donors. Study observations and caveats: The authors reported that TCR beta sequences could predict HLA-A and HLA-B alleles. These predictions were accurate for most subjects in the first cohort. Presence/absence analyses rested on an assumption that sequencing depth was roughly uniform across donors. Sequencing likely generated an artifact that appeared as a cluster of highly shared sequence variants.

The V gene end was trimmed by 3 bases and the J gene end by 6 bases; junction bases not matched to a gene: 3. CDR1 and CDR2 (germline): SGHNT, YENEEA. The CDR3 has 13 amino acids. The PCR ran on 60 Vbeta and 13 Jbeta primers. Sequencing was performed with immunoSEQ multiplex PCR; in TCRdb, only in-frame clones are kept and a portion is missing. The sample records 150,000 to 200,000 clones, approximately 71% being singletons. Sequenced sample: PBMCs. The genes are TRBV11-3 and TRBJ1-1; 8 bases align to TRBD1. This clonotype originated in a man aged 18 to 30 in good health and CMV-seropositive. CDR3 protein: CASSFDRGAEAFF. CDR3 bases: TGTGCCAGCAGCTTTGACAGGGGCGCTGAAGCTTTCTTT.